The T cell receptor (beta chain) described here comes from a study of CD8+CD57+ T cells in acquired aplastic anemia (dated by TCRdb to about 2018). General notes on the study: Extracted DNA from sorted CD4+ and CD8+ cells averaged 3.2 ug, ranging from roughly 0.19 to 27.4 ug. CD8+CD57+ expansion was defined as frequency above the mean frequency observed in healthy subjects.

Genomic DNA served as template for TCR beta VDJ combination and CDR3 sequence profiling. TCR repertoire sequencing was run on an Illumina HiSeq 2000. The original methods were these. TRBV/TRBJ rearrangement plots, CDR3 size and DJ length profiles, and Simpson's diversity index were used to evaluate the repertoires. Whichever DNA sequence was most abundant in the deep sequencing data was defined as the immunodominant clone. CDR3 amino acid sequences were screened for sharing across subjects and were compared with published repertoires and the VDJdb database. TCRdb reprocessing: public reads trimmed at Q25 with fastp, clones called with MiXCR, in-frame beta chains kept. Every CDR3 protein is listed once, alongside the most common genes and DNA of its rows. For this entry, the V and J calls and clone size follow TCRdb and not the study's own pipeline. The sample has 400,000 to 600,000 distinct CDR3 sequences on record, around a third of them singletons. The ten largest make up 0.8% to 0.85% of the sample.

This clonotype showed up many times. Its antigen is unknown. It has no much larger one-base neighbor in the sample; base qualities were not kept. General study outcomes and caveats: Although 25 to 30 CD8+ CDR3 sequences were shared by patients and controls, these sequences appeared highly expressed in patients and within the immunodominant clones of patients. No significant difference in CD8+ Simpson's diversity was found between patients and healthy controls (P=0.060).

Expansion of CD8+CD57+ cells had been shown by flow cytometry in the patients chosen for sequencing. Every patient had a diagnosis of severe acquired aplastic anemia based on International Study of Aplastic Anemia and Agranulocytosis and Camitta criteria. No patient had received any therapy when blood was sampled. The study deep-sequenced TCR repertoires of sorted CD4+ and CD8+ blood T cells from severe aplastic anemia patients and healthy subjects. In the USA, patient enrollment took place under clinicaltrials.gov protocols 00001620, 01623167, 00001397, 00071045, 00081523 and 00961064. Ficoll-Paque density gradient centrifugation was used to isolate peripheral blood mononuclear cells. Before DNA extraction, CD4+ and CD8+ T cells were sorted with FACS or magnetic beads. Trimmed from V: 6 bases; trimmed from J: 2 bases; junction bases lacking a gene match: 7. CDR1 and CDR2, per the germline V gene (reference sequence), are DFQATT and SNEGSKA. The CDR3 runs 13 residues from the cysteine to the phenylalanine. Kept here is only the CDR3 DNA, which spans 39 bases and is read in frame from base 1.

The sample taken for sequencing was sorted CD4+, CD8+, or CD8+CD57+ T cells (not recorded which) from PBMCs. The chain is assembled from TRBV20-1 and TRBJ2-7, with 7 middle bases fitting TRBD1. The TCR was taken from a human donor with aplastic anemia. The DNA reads TGCAGTGCAAAGAGACAGGGTCCCTACGAGCAGTACTTC. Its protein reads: CSAKRQGPYEQYF.